The 18 T cell receptor beta chains given below trace back to one sample, sequenced in a study of blood T cell repertoires in COVID-19. The data were produced by immunoSEQ multiplex PCR, yet TCRdb's version contains in-frame clones alone and is incomplete. The sample has just over 60,000 clones; 70% to 80% are singletons. The source material was peripheral blood. Receptors originate from a man aged 55 to 70 with acute or convalescent COVID-19.

V is TRBV6-5 and J is TRBJ2-7; D perhaps matches TRBD1 (5 bases). The CDR3 runs to 13 residues. The germline V and J ends were trimmed by 6 bases and 7 bases, with 16 bases remaining between them. CDR1 is MNHEY, CDR2 SVGAGI, per germline. The CDR3 DNA reads TGTGCCAGCAGACCGTTAGACAGTGGGGAGCAGTACTTC. Translating gives CASRPLDSGEQYF.

The chain uses TRBV9 and TRBJ2-7; 7 bases fit TRBD2. This CDR3 is built from 14 residues. From germline, CDR1 is SGDLS and CDR2 YYNGEE. With V trimmed by 0 bases and J by 7 bases, 7 bases remained unmatched. CDR3 in amino acids: CASSVALGGGEQYF. The CDR3 DNA follows: TGTGCCAGCAGCGTAGCTCTGGGCGGGGGAGAGCAGTACTTC.

CDR3: CASSQERGLYEQYF. CDR3 DNA sequence: TGTGCCAGCAGCCAAGAGAGAGGGCTCTACGAGCAGTACTTC. The genes are TRBV3-1 (or the pseudogene TRBV3-2) and TRBJ2-7; D is perhaps TRBD2 (5 bases). CDR3 length: 14 residues. Germline CDR1 reads LGHDT; CDR2 reads YNNKEL (reference sequence). Trimming removed 0 bases from V and 3 bases from J, with 9 bases in between.

The chain joins TRBV19 to TRBJ1-1; 9 bases agree with TRBD1. V gave up 7 bases and J gave up 4 bases; unmatched junction bases: 10. The CDR3 sequence is 15 residues long. The germline gives CDR1 LNHDA, CDR2 SQIVND (reference sequence). This CDR3 is CASKSWDRVATEAFF. In nucleotides, the CDR3 is TGTGCCAGTAAATCATGGGACAGGGTGGCCACTGAAGCTTTCTTT.

This clone was detected only a few times. This chain uses TRBV7-9 with TRBJ1-5; 11 bases line up with TRBD1. CDR3 size: 16 residues. Germline CDR1 and CDR2: SEHNR and FQNEAQ (reference sequence). Trimming took 1 base from V and 4 from J; bases not matched to a gene: 3. The CDR3 DNA reads TGTGCCAGCAGCTTAGGGACAGGGGGCAATAATCAGCCCCAGCATTTT. This translates into CASSLGTGGNNQPQHF.

In this sample, this clone turned up a few times. This chain joins TRBV7-8 and TRBJ2-4, with 9 bases that match TRBD1. CDR3 size: 15 residues. Germline trimming cut 3 bases from V and 5 bases from J; bases unmatched to any gene: 5. Germline CDR1 reads SGHVS; CDR2 reads FQNEAQ. Here the CDR3 reads CASSFHRGPQNIQYF. DNA of the CDR3: TGTGCCAGCAGCTTTCACAGGGGGCCTCAAAACATTCAGTACTTC. The whole variable domain, filled in from reference TRBV7-8 and TRBJ2-4, reads GAGVSQSPRYKVAKRGQDVALRCDPISGHVSLFWYQQALGQGPEFLTYFQNEAQLDKSGLPSDRFFAERPEGSVSTLKIQRTQQEDSAVYLCASSFHRGPQNIQYFGAGTRLSVL.

The chain links TRBV10-1 to TRBJ1-1; TRBD1 aligns across 9 bases. Per germline, CDR1 WNHNN and CDR2 SYGVQD (reference sequence). V was pared by 3 bases and J by 2 bases, with 4 bases of the junction left unmatched. The CDR3 contains 15 residues. Here the CDR3 reads CASSDPGQGNTEAFF. CDR3 nucleotides: TGCGCCAGCAGTGACCCGGGACAGGGAAACACTGAAGCTTTCTTT.

CDR3 sequence reads: CASRGTGVREQYF. The CDR3 DNA follows: TGTGCCAGTAGGGGGACAGGGGTCCGTGAGCAGTACTTC. V gene TRBV19 combines with J gene TRBJ2-7; 10 bases are a match to TRBD1. The germline gives CDR1 LNHDA, CDR2 SQIVND (reference sequence). This CDR3 has 13 amino acids. Unmatched junction bases numbered 6, after V lost 6 bases and J lost 7 bases.

This clone was counted a few times. The rearrangement links TRBV19 to TRBJ1-2; D might be TRBD1 (5 bases). The CDR3 spans 13 residues. Trimming removed 6 bases at V and 8 bases at J, with 16 bases between. The germline CDR1 and CDR2 sequences are LNHDA and SQIVND (reference sequence). CDR3 nucleotides: TGTGCCAGTAGAGGTTCCAGGGCTGGAGGCTACACCTTC. Translating gives CASRGSRAGGYTF.

The chain carries TRBV19 and TRBJ2-6, with 7 positions matching TRBD1. V shed 0 bases, J shed 2 bases, and the junction held 4 bases outside the gene matches. Germline V gene sequence: CDR1 LNHDA, CDR2 SQIVND (reference sequence). The CDR3 is 17 amino acids. CDR3 region: CASSIDKGAAGANVLTF. DNA for the CDR3: TGTGCCAGTAGTATAGATAAGGGGGCGGCTGGGGCCAACGTCCTGACTTTC.

This chain joins TRBV5-1 and TRBJ2-5, with D possibly TRBD2 on 5 matching bases. Germline-derived CDR1 and CDR2 are SGHRS and YFSETQ. The V gene lost 0 bases and the J gene lost 3 bases, with 9 bases spanning the gap. The CDR3 length is 14 residues. DNA of the CDR3: TGCGCCAGCAGCTTGGCGAGGGTTGAAGAGACCCAGTACTTC. The encoded protein is CASSLARVEETQYF. Filled out from reference TRBV5-1 and TRBJ2-5, the complete variable domain reads KAGVTQTPRYLIKTRGQQVTLSCSPISGHRSVSWYQQTPGQGLQFLFEYFSETQRNKGNFPGRFSGRQFSNSRSEMNVSTLELGDSALYLCASSLARVEETQYFGPGTRLLVL.

This clone was seen only once. This chain links TRBV3-1 (or the pseudogene TRBV3-2) with TRBJ2-3; 8 bases line up with TRBD2. After removal of 3 bases from V and 5 bases from J, the junction contained 4 bases not matched to a gene. In germline, CDR1 is LGHDT, CDR2 YNNKEL (reference sequence). The length of the CDR3 is 14 residues. CDR3 loop: CASSHRLAGDTQYF. The CDR3 bases are TGTGCCAGCAGCCACAGGCTAGCGGGAGATACGCAGTATTTT.

This clone is a singleton in its sample. The J gene is TRBJ2-1, the V gene TRBV28; 8 nucleotides match TRBD2. With 6 bases clipped from V and 2 bases from J, the junction kept 12 bases outside the gene matches. This CDR3 contains 17 residues. Germline loops: CDR1 MDHEN, CDR2 SYDVKM. The DNA of the CDR3 is TGTGCCAGCAGCGAGGGACTAGGAAGGCTGGCCTACAATGAGCAGTTCTTC. This gives the protein CASSEGLGRLAYNEQFF. The complete variable domain, with remaining parts taken from reference TRBV28 and TRBJ2-1, reads DVKVTQSSRYLVKRTGEKVFLECVQDMDHENMFWYRQDPGLGLRLIYFSYDVKMKEKGDIPEGYSVSREKKERFSLILESASTNQTSMYLCASSEGLGRLAYNEQFFGPGTRLTVL.

The gene calls are TRBV11-2 and TRBJ2-1; a weak D match, TRBD2 (6 bases). V was clipped by 1 base and J by 9 bases, with 10 bases between them. CDR1 is SGHAT, CDR2 FQNNGV, per germline. CDR3 size: 13 residues. Here the CDR3 DNA reads TGTGCCAGCAGCTTAGGAGGAGGGTTTGAGCAGTTCTTC. Translation: CASSLGGGFEQFF.

The V call is TRBV27, the J call TRBJ2-7; weak D call: TRBD2 (6 bases). The CDR3 runs 14 residues. Between the trimmed V and J ends, which lost 8 bases and 2 bases, there was a span of 16 bases. CDR1 is MNHEY and CDR2 is SMNVEV in the germline V gene (reference sequence). CDR3 bases: TGTGCCAGCCGGGCGGGACTGCCCCCCTACGAGCAGTACTTC. Translation: CASRAGLPPYEQYF.

V is TRBV5-4 and J is TRBJ2-7; TRBD1 is a possible D gene (6 bases). CDR3 length equals 13 residues. Deletions cut 7 bases from V and 1 base from J, with 12 bases between. Germline V lookup: CDR1 SGHNT, CDR2 YYREEE (reference sequence). CDR3: CASQGMGSYEQYF. DNA of the CDR3: TGTGCCAGCCAGGGGATGGGTTCCTACGAGCAGTACTTC.

The chain recombines TRBV5-4 with TRBJ1-2, with D possibly TRBD1 on 6 matching bases. V was cut by 2 bases and J by 4 bases, with 9 bases left in between. CDR1 is SGHNT, CDR2 YYREEE, per germline (reference sequence). This CDR3 has 13 amino acids. The CDR3 nucleotides read TGTGCCAGCAGCTTAGGACAGCTCTATGGCTACACCTTC. This gives the protein CASSLGQLYGYTF.

This clone is a singleton in its sample. V and J are TRBV5-1 and TRBJ2-3; TRBD2 matches 10 bases. The ends lost 5 bases at V and 1 base at J; junction bases unmatched: 4. Germline V lookup: CDR1 SGHRS, CDR2 YFSETQ. There are 15 residues in the CDR3. Here the CDR3 DNA reads TGCGCCAGCAGGCCAGCGGGAGGGCGCACAGATACGCAGTATTTT. This codes for CASRPAGGRTDTQYF.